This record covers a single T cell receptor beta chain. Method: immunoSEQ multiplex PCR; TCRdb's copy keeps in-frame clones and lacks some. The table has approximately 81,000 clones, roughly 78% seen once; the top ten hold about 7.4%. This entry comes from a study of blood T cell repertoires in COVID-19. Germline-derived CDR1 and CDR2 are ENHRY and SYGVKD. This CDR3 has 15 amino acids. Trimming cost V 0 bases and J 4 bases; bases outside gene matches: 5. The chain recombines TRBV10-3 with TRBJ1-1; 7 positions match TRBD1. The TCR was taken from a human donor in a cohort sampled during active COVID-19. The specimen sequenced was peripheral blood. The CDR3 loop reads CAISESNAGGTEAFF. CDR3 in DNA: TGTGCCATCAGTGAGTCGAATGCAGGGGGCACTGAAGCTTTCTTT.